This T cell receptor (beta chain) was sequenced in a study of regulatory T cells in long-lasting Graves disease. As to time point: newly diagnosed GD, antithyroid drugs for less than 3 months. PBMC RNA was the source of the TCR library. Arm-PCR of CDR3 regions and iRepertoire HTBI primers were the basis on which TCR beta libraries were built. TCRdb reprocessed the multiplex PCR reads with MiXCR, giving one entry per CDR3 protein. Of approximately 400,000 distinct CDR3 sequences in the sample, more than 13% were seen once. These records were also assigned to another study, of T cells in Graves' hyperthyroidism and ophthalmopathy.

This specimen consisted of peripheral blood mononuclear cells (PBMCs), obtained at new diagnosis, from a patient treated with antithyroid drugs. The clonotype was recovered from a woman in her 30s with Graves disease.

The CDR3 nucleotides read TGTGCCAGCAGTGAAGGGGGGGCAGGGGGACAGCCCCAGCATTTT. Translated, it gives CASSEGGAGGQPQHF. V usage is TRBV6-2 or TRBV6-3 and J usage is TRBJ1-5, with TRBD1 matching over 7 bases. Trimming at V came to 5 bases and at J to 7 bases, leaving 11 bases not matched to a gene. Germline CDR1 reads MNHEY; CDR2 reads SVGEGT. This CDR3 spans 15 amino acids.